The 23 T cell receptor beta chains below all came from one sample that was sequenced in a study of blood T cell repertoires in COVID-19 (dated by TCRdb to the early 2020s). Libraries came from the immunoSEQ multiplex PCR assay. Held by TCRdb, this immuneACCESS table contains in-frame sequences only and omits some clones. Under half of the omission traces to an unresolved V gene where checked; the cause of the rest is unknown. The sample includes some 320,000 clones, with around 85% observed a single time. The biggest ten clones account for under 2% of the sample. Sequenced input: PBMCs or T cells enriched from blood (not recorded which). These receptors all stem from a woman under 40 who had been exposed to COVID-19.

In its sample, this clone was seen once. CDR3 sequence: CASSVTGPGNSPLHF. CDR3 nucleotide sequence: TGTGCCAGTAGTGTGACAGGGCCAGGGAATTCACCCCTCCACTTT. The gene calls are TRBV19 and TRBJ1-6; 7 bases align to TRBD1. The CDR3 runs to 15 residues. CDR1 and CDR2 from the germline V gene are LNHDA and SQIVND (reference sequence). Unmatched junction bases numbered 8, after V lost 5 bases and J lost 7 bases.

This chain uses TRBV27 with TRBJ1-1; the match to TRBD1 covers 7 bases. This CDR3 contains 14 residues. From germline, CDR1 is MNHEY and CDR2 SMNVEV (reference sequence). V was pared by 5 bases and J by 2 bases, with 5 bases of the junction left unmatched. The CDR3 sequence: CASSPRTGNTEAFF. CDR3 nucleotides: TGTGCCAGCAGTCCGCGGACAGGAAACACTGAAGCTTTCTTT.

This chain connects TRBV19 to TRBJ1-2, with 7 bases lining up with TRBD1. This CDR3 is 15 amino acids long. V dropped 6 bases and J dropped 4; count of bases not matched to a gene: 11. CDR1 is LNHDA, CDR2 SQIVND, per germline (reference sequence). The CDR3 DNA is TGTGCCAGTAGAAACCGGGACAGCGGTTTCTATGGCTACACCTTC. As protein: CASRNRDSGFYGYTF.

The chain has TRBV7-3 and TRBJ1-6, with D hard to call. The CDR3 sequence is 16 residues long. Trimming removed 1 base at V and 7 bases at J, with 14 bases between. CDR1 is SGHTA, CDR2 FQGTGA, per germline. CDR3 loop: CASSLNAPAGNSPLHF. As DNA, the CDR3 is TGTGCCAGCAGCTTAAACGCCCCGGCGGGCAATTCACCCCTCCACTTT. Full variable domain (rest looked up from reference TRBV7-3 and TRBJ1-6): GAGVSQTPSNKVTEKGKYVELRCDPISGHTALYWYRQSLGQGPEFLIYFQGTGAADDSGLPNDRFFAVRPEGSVSTLKIQRTERGDSAVYLCASSLNAPAGNSPLHFGNGTRLTVT.

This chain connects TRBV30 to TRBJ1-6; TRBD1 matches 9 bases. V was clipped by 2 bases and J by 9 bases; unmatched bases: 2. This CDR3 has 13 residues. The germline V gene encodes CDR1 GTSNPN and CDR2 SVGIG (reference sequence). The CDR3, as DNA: TGTGCCTGGAGTTCGACAGGGGGTTCACCCCTCCACTTT. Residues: CAWSSTGGSPLHF.

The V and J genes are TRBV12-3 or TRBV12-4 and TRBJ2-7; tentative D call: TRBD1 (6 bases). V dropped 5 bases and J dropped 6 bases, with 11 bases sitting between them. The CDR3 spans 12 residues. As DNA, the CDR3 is TGTGCCAGCAGTATTCAGGGGCCCGAGCAGTACTTC. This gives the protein CASSIQGPEQYF.

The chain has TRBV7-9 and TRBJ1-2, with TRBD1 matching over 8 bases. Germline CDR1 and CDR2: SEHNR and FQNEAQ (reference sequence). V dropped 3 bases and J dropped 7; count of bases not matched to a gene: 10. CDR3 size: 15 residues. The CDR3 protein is CASSFGDRRQGGYTF. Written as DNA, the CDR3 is TGTGCCAGCAGCTTCGGGGACAGGCGTCAGGGTGGCTACACCTTC.

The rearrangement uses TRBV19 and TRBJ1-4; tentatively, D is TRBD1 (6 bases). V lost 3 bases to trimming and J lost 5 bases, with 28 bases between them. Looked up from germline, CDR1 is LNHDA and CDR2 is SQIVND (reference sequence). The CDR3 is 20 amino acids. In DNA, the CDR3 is TGTGCCAGTAGTATCTCTTCCCCCGGGACATCTTTACATTCGAATGAAAAACTGTTTTTT. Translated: CASSISSPGTSLHSNEKLFF.

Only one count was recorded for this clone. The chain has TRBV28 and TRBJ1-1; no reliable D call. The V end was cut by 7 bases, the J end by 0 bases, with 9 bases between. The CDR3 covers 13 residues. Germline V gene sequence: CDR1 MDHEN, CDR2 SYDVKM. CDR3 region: CASTPGVNTEAFF. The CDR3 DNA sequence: TGTGCCAGCACCCCCGGGGTGAACACTGAAGCTTTCTTT. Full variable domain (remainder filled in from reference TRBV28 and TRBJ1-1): DVKVTQSSRYLVKRTGEKVFLECVQDMDHENMFWYRQDPGLGLRLIYFSYDVKMKEKGDIPEGYSVSREKKERFSLILESASTNQTSMYLCASTPGVNTEAFFGQGTRLTVV.

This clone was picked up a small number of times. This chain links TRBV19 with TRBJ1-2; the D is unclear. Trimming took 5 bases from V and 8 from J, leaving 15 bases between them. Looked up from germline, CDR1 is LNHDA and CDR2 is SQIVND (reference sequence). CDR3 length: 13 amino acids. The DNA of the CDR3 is TGTGCCAGTAGTCGGCCGGGGAGTTCGGGCTACACCTTC. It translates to CASSRPGSSGYTF.

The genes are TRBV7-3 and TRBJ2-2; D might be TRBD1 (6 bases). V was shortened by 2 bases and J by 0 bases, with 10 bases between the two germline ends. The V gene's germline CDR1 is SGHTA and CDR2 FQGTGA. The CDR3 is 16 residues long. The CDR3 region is CASSLGGHANTGELFF. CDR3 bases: TGTGCCAGCAGCTTAGGGGGACACGCGAACACCGGGGAGCTGTTTTTT.

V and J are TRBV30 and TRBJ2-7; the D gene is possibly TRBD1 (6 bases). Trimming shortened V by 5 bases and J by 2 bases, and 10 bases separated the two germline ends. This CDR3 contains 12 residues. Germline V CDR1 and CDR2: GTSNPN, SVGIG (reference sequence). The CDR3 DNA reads TGTGCCTGGGACAGGAGACCCTACGAGCAGTACTTC. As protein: CAWDRRPYEQYF.

Written as DNA, the CDR3 is TGTGCCGGAGCAACAGGGGCTTTGATGAACACTGAAGCTTTCTTT. Translated: CAGATGALMNTEAFF. The V call is TRBV28, the J call TRBJ1-1, with 7 nucleotides matching TRBD1. The CDR3 runs to 15 residues. J was trimmed by 0 bases and V by 11 bases; bases with no gene match: 12. Germline CDR1 is MDHEN and CDR2 is SYDVKM.

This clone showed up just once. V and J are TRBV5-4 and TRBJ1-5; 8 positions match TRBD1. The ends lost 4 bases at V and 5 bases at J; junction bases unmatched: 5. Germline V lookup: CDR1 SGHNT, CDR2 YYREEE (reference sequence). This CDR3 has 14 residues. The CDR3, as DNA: TGTGCCAGCAGCCTACAGGGGGATCATCAGCCCCAGCATTTT. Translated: CASSLQGDHQPQHF.

The CDR3 DNA sequence: TGTGCCAGCAGCCCCGGGGGGTCTCGATCGGGCGATACGCAGTATTTT. Its protein is CASSPGGSRSGDTQYF. J is TRBJ2-3 and V is TRBV28, with 7 bases matching TRBD2. V trimming: 6 bases; J trimming: 6 bases; junction bases outside the gene matches: 15. This CDR3 comprises 16 residues. From germline, CDR1 is MDHEN and CDR2 SYDVKM.

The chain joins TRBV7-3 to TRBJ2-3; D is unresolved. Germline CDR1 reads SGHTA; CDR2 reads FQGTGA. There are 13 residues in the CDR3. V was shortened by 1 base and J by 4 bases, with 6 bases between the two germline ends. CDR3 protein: CASSLSQSDTQYF. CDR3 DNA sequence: TGTGCCAGCAGCTTAAGTCAGTCAGATACGCAGTATTTT.

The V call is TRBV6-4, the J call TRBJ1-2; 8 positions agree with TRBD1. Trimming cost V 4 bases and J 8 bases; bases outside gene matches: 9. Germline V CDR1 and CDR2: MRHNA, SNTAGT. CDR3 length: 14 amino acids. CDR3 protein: CASSVSGTGRGYTF. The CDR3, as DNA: TGTGCCAGCAGTGTCTCCGGGACAGGACGCGGCTACACCTTC.

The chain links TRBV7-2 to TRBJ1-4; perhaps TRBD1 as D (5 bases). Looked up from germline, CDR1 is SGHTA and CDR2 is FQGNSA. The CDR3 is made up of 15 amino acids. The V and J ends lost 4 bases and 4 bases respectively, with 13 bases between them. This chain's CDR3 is CASSWAGSDNEKLFF. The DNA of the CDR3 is TGTGCCAGCAGCTGGGCAGGGTCTGATAATGAAAAACTGTTTTTT.

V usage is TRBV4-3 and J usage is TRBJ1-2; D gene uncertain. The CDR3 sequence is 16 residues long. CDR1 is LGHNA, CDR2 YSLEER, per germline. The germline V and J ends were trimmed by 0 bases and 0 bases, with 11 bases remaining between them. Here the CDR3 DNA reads TGCGCCAGCAGCCAAGATCTCAGGAACGCTAACTATGGCTACACCTTC. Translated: CASSQDLRNANYGYTF.

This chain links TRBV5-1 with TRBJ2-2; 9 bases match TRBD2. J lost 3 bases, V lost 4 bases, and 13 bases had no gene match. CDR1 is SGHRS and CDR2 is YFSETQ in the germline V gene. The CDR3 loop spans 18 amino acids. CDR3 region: CASSPFSGRRKDTGELFF. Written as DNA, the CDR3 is TGCGCCAGCAGCCCATTCAGCGGGAGGAGGAAGGACACCGGGGAGCTGTTTTTT.

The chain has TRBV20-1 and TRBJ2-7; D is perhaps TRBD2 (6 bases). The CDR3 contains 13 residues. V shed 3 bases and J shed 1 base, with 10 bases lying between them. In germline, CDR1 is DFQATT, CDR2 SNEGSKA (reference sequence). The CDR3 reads CSASPAGSYEQYF. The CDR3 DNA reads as TGCAGTGCTAGTCCGGCGGGGTCCTACGAGCAGTACTTC.

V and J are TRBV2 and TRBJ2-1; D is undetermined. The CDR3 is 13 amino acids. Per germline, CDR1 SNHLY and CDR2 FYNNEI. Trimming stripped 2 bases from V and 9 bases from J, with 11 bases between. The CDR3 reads CASSEQRASEQFF. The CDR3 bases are TGTGCCAGCAGTGAACAACGTGCCAGTGAGCAGTTCTTC.

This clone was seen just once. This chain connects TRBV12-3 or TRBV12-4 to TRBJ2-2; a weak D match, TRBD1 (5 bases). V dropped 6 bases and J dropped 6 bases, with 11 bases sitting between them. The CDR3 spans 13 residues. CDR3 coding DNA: TGTGCCAGCAGGAGAGACAGACCCGGGGAGCTGTTTTTT. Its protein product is CASRRDRPGELFF.